This T cell receptor (beta chain) was observed in a study of high-grade serous ovarian cancer treatment subgroups. About the study: Samples averaged roughly 15,000 reads and around 7,600 unique TCR beta rearrangements.

TCRdb's table, derived via immunoSEQ multiplex PCR, lists solely in-frame clones and lacks some. The table shows some 3,900 clones, with 60% to 75% occurring only once. Whole-study results and caveats: TCR relatedness rose with neoantigen level and trended with mutation load. The analyses considered CDR3 and ignored CDR1 and CDR2.

Concerning this clone itself: Its antigen remains unknown.

The tumor samples were collected prior to definitive surgery or chemotherapy. Germline V gene sequence: CDR1 SGHAT, CDR2 FQNNGV. V was trimmed by 1 base and J by 7 bases, leaving 10 bases between them. This CDR3 contains 14 residues. The origin of this receptor is a human donor with high-grade serous ovarian cancer. The sample consisted of tumor tissue. The genes are TRBV11-2 and TRBJ2-2, with D possibly TRBD1 on 6 matching bases. Here the CDR3 reads CASSLARGNGELFF. CDR3 coding DNA: TGTGCCAGCAGCTTAGCGAGGGGGAACGGGGAGCTGTTTTTT.